This T cell receptor beta chain was identified in a study of cytomegalovirus exposure and HLA in healthy donors. As for the study in general: When 300 to 400 donors were genotyped, more than 70% of them were found to fall in the Caucasian-associated ancestry cluster.

As regards this clone: Its antigen is currently unknown. Additional DNA sequences in this sample encode the identical CDR3.

Study outcomes and limitations: Later analysis identified 16,951 TCR beta sequences associated with HLA alleles, using a false discovery rate threshold of 0.05. It was reported in a later analysis that an Asian-associated ancestry cluster showed fewer N-insertions than the approximately 690-donor mean.

Germline V gene sequence: CDR1 MDHEN, CDR2 SYDVKM. With 2 bases clipped from V and 4 bases from J, the junction kept 0 bases outside the gene matches. The CDR3 length is 14 residues. PCR used 60 Vbeta primers and 13 Jbeta primers. Only in-frame clones appear in the TCRdb table, and some are missing; sequencing was by immunoSEQ multiplex PCR. The sample consists of over 250,000 clones, roughly 89% of them appearing once. This clonotype was sampled from a man aged 35 to 55 in good health and CMV-seropositive. Sequencing input: PBMCs. The rearrangement links TRBV28 to TRBJ1-5, with 9 positions matching TRBD1. CDR3 loop: CASSLDRGNQPQHF. The DNA of the CDR3 is TGTGCCAGCAGTTTAGACAGGGGGAATCAGCCCCAGCATTTT.